The next 10 T cell receptor beta chains were all read from a single sample in a study of cytomegalovirus exposure and HLA in healthy donors. Use of 60 Vbeta and 13 Jbeta primers characterized the PCR. TCRdb's table, derived via immunoSEQ multiplex PCR, lists solely in-frame clones and lacks some. The repertoire includes about 160,000 clones, 60% to 85% of them detected once, and around 1.5% sits in the top ten. Material for sequencing was PBMCs. These receptors originate from a woman in her 30s in good health and CMV-seronegative.

This sequence joins TRBV6-6 and TRBJ1-3; D not certain. Germline CDR1 and CDR2: MNHNY and SVGAGI (reference sequence). CDR3 size: 15 residues. Trimming cost V 5 bases and J 0 bases, with 11 bases left between them. The DNA for the CDR3 is TGTGCCAGCAGTCCAAACACTAACTCTGGAAACACCATATATTTT. Translation: CASSPNTNSGNTIYF.

This chain uses TRBV5-1 with TRBJ2-5; tentative D call: TRBD1 (6 bases). The DNA matches TRBJ2-7 better at its end, which makes the J call doubtful. The CDR3 is made up of 13 amino acids. Germline lookup yields CDR1 SGHRS and CDR2 YFSETQ. CDR3 sequence (DNA): TGCGCCAGCAGCTTAACAGGGAGCTACGAGCAGTACTTC. Its translation is CASSLTGSYEQYF.

The V call is TRBV28, the J call TRBJ2-7, with 7 bases fitting TRBD1. There are 13 residues in the CDR3. V dropped 6 bases and J dropped 3; count of bases not matched to a gene: 5. Germline-derived CDR1 and CDR2 are MDHEN and SYDVKM. CDR3 amino acids: CASRMTGYYEQYF. CDR3 DNA sequence: TGTGCCAGCAGGATGACAGGGTACTACGAGCAGTACTTC.

The rearrangement links TRBV5-1 to TRBJ1-1; 9 bases match TRBD1. Germline-derived CDR1 and CDR2 are SGHRS and YFSETQ. The CDR3 length is 18 residues. The V segment lost 3 bases and the J segment 2 bases; nucleotides outside the gene matches: 14. Here the CDR3 DNA reads TGCGCCAGCAGCTCCCTGAGGGGGACAGGGAATGGAAACACTGAAGCTTTCTTT. Translation: CASSSLRGTGNGNTEAFF.

The V and J genes are TRBV27 and TRBJ2-5, with TRBD2 matching over 11 bases. Germline loops: CDR1 MNHEY, CDR2 SMNVEV (reference sequence). Losses at the gene ends were 6 bases for V and 4 bases for J; bases not matched to a gene: 10. This CDR3 has 16 amino acids. CDR3 sequence reads: CASRMNLAGGPETQYF. The CDR3 DNA is TGTGCCAGCAGGATGAATTTAGCGGGGGGGCCAGAGACCCAGTACTTC.

The rearrangement joins TRBV19 to TRBJ1-5; TRBD1 matches 7 bases. CDR1 is LNHDA and CDR2 is SQIVND in the germline V gene (reference sequence). The CDR3 runs 17 residues. The ends lost 4 bases at V and 5 bases at J; junction bases unmatched: 14. CDR3 sequence: CASSTGQTKSEDQPQHF. As DNA, the CDR3 is TGTGCCAGTAGTACGGGACAGACGAAATCAGAGGATCAGCCCCAGCATTTT.

V gene TRBV30 combines with J gene TRBJ2-7; tentative D call: TRBD2 (8 bases). V lost 2 bases, J lost 4 bases, and 15 bases lay in between. Germline loops: CDR1 GTSNPN, CDR2 SVGIG (reference sequence). CDR3 length: 14 amino acids. The CDR3 nucleotides read TGTGCCTGGAGTTTTAGCGGGACAGCTTACGAGCAGTACTTC. Its protein product is CAWSFSGTAYEQYF.

This chain joins TRBV2 and TRBJ1-1; weak D call: TRBD1 (5 bases). The V end lost 0 bases, the J end lost 6 bases, and 8 bases lay between the germline ends. The CDR3 is 13 residues long. Germline values: CDR1 SNHLY, CDR2 FYNNEI. CDR3 sequence reads: CASSEALTAEAFF. CDR3 coding DNA: TGTGCCAGCAGTGAAGCGTTGACAGCTGAAGCTTTCTTT.

J is TRBJ2-5 and V is TRBV6-1, with TRBD1 identical over 11 bases. The trim removed 6 bases at V and 5 bases at J, leaving 2 bases unmatched. CDR3 length equals 13 residues. Germline-derived CDR1 and CDR2 are MNHNS and SASEGT. The CDR3: CASRDRGPETQYF. The CDR3 region has the DNA TGTGCCAGCAGGGACAGGGGGCCGGAGACCCAGTACTTC.

V and J are TRBV6-1 and TRBJ1-2, with 8 bases identical to TRBD1. Germline CDR1 MNHNS, CDR2 SASEGT. This CDR3 spans 15 amino acids. V was clipped by 4 bases and J by 2 bases; unmatched bases: 6. CDR3 region: CASSVGAGGNYGYTF. The CDR3 DNA follows: TGTGCCAGCAGTGTAGGGGCAGGGGGCAACTATGGCTACACCTTC.